The clone carrying this T cell receptor (beta chain) showed up many times. CDR1 and CDR2 (germline): SQVTM, ANQGSEA. Trimming took 5 bases from V and 5 from J, leaving 15 bases between them. The CDR3 runs to 14 residues. This specimen comes from a study of early T cells in non-severe SARS-CoV-2 infection. Tagging with unique molecular identifiers was applied to individual cDNA molecules. TCRdb recomputed calls from the 5' RACE reads with MiXCR, one row per CDR3 protein. Counted here are 20,000 to 25,000 distinct CDR3 sequences, more than 4.5% occurring once; the ten biggest clones make up approximately 6.6%.

This receptor was obtained from an adult who was a healthcare worker with PCR-confirmed SARS-CoV-2 infection or an uninfected control (not recorded which). V gene TRBV29-1 combines with J gene TRBJ1-4, with D possibly matching TRBD1 (6 bases). The sequenced sample was whole blood. The CDR3 reads CSVHLGAGNEKLFF. CDR3 nucleotide sequence: TGCAGCGTTCACCTGGGGGCTGGCAATGAAAAACTGTTTTTT.